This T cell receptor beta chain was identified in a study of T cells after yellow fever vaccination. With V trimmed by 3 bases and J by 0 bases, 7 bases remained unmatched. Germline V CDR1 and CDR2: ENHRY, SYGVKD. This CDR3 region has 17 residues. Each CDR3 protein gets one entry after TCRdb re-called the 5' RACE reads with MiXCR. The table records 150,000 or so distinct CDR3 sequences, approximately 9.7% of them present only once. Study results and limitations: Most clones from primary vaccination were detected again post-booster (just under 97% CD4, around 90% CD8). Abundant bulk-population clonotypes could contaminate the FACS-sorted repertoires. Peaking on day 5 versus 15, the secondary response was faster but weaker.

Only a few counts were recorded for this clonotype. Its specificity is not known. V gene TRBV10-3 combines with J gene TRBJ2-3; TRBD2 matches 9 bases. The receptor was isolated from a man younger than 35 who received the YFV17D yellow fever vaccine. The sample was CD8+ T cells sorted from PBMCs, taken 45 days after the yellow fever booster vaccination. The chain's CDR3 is CAISDLAGRASTDTQYF. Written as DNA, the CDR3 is TGTGCCATCAGTGATCTAGCGGGGCGTGCTAGCACAGATACGCAGTATTTT.